This TCR beta chain derives from a study of T-cell reconstitution after alpha-beta-depleted transplantation in children. Preparation of the TCRbeta library involved a method that used unique molecular identifiers. TCRdb passed the PCR reads through MiXCR, listing each CDR3 protein once. The sample includes approximately 240,000 distinct CDR3 sequences, 9% to 10% of them seen just once. This clonotype was counted ten times or more. The length of the CDR3 is 13 residues. CDR1 and CDR2 from the germline V gene are SGHNT and YYREEE (reference sequence). V dropped 5 bases and J dropped 5; count of bases not matched to a gene: 7.

The TCR was taken from a human donor who donated a stem cell graft to a child with SCID. This chain connects TRBV5-4 to TRBJ2-7; 7 bases map to TRBD1. The sequencing used PBMCs from the stem cell graft donor, collected from the stem cell graft. The CDR3 region is CASRPDRVHEQYF. For the CDR3, the DNA is TGTGCCAGCAGGCCTGACAGGGTCCACGAGCAGTACTTC. Filled out from reference TRBV5-4 and TRBJ2-7, the complete variable domain reads ETGVTQSPTHLIKTRGQQVTLRCSSQSGHNTVSWYQQALGQGPQFIFQYYREEENGRGNFPPRFSGLQFPNYSSELNVNALELDDSALYLCASRPDRVHEQYFGPGTRLTVT.